What follows are 16 T cell receptor beta chains derived from one specimen sequenced in a study of cytomegalovirus exposure and HLA in healthy donors. PCR used 60 Vbeta primers and 13 Jbeta primers. Generated by immunoSEQ multiplex PCR, the TCRdb table keeps only in-frame clones and is missing some. There are around 99,000 clones in the sample; 82% occur only once, and 2% to 3% lies in the top ten. What was sequenced was PBMCs. All receptors come from a man aged 25 to 45 in good health and CMV-seropositive.

This rearrangement joins TRBV4-1 to TRBJ1-5, with unresolved D. The CDR3 sequence is 16 residues long. V lost 0 bases, J lost 0 bases, and 9 bases lay in between. In germline, CDR1 is MGHRA, CDR2 YSYEKL. For the CDR3, the DNA is TGCGCCAGCAGCCAAGAGAGGCAGTATAGCAATCAGCCCCAGCATTTT. It translates to CASSQERQYSNQPQHF.

This chain uses TRBV10-1 with TRBJ2-2; 11 bases map to TRBD2. The CDR3 totals 16 residues. V trimming: 10 bases; J trimming: 3 bases; junction bases outside the gene matches: 10. From germline, CDR1 is WNHNN and CDR2 SYGVQD (reference sequence). As DNA, the CDR3 is TGCGCCACCTCGACTAGCGGGGACCCCTACACCGGGGAGCTGTTTTTT. Its translation: CATSTSGDPYTGELFF.

This sequence joins TRBV19 and TRBJ1-5; perhaps TRBD1 as D (5 bases). With 3 bases removed from V and 5 bases from J, the gap between germline ends came to 11 bases. The CDR3 has 14 amino acids. Germline V gene data show CDR1 as LNHDA and CDR2 as SQIVND (reference sequence). The chain's CDR3 is CASSIWGLDQPQHF. For the CDR3, the DNA is TGTGCCAGTAGTATTTGGGGCCTCGATCAGCCCCAGCATTTT.

The chain combines TRBV7-7 with TRBJ2-5; 7 bases are shared with TRBD1. The DNA end is more similar to TRBJ2-7, so the J call may be wrong. Germline V gives CDR1 SSHAT, CDR2 FNYEAQ (reference sequence). This CDR3 has 14 amino acids. The CDR3 protein is CASSLEGGAYEQYF. The CDR3 DNA reads as TGTGCCAGCAGCTTAGAAGGGGGCGCCTACGAGCAGTACTTC.

The chain joins TRBV6-5 to TRBJ1-1, with a possible D match to TRBD1 (5 bases). This CDR3 contains 16 residues. V lost 2 bases and J 4 bases, leaving 17 bases between the germline ends. Germline values: CDR1 MNHEY, CDR2 SVGAGI. DNA for the CDR3: TGTGCCAGCAGTTACACCCTTCCCCGGGGGACCACTGAAGCTTTCTTT. As protein: CASSYTLPRGTTEAFF.

This clone was observed a handful of times. This chain uses TRBV10-2 with TRBJ1-2; TRBD1 matches at 8 bases. The CDR3 extends over 14 amino acids. The V gene's germline CDR1 is WSHSY and CDR2 SAAADI. The junction had 8 bases not matched to a gene; V was cut back by 4 bases and J by 7 bases. The CDR3 coding sequence is TGCGCCAGCAGTGGAGTTACAGGGGGGTCTGGCTACACCTTC. This codes for CASSGVTGGSGYTF.

This chain connects TRBV6-6 to TRBJ1-5; TRBD1 might be the D (6 bases). The CDR3 loop spans 15 amino acids. V lost 5 bases and J 2 bases, leaving 13 bases between the germline ends. Germline V lookup: CDR1 MNHNY, CDR2 SVGAGI (reference sequence). CDR3 nucleotides: TGTGCCAGCAGTACAGGGACGGATGGCAATCAGCCCCAGCATTTT. Protein product: CASSTGTDGNQPQHF.

The J gene is TRBJ1-1, the V gene TRBV12-2; TRBD1 is the table's D call and was not checked against the DNA. TRBV12-2 is deemed a pseudogene. This CDR3 is 15 amino acids long. The CDR3 nucleotides read TGTGCAAGTCGCTCCCCGGGACACGCGAACACTGAAGCTTTCTTT. Translated: CASRSPGHANTEAFF.

The chain couples TRBV18 to TRBJ2-7; 7 nucleotides line up with TRBD1. The ends lost 3 bases at V and 4 bases at J; junction bases unmatched: 12. Germline CDR1 is KGHSH and CDR2 is LQKENI. The CDR3 has 16 residues. The DNA for the CDR3 is TGTGCCAGCTCACCGGGGACAGCGCCCAGGAGTTACGAGCAGTACTTC. It encodes CASSPGTAPRSYEQYF.

This clone was observed a few times. This chain connects TRBV27 to TRBJ1-6, with 9 bases matching TRBD1. This CDR3 has 16 amino acids. V was pared by 6 bases and J by 7 bases, with 10 bases of the junction left unmatched. Per the germline V gene, CDR1 is MNHEY and CDR2 is SMNVEV (reference sequence). DNA of the CDR3: TGTGCCAGCAGCGGAATAAGGGACAGGGCGAATTCACCCCTCCACTTT. This gives the protein CASSGIRDRANSPLHF.

The chain has TRBV4-1 and TRBJ2-1, with 9 bases aligning to TRBD2. CDR1 MGHRA and CDR2 YSYEKL come from the germline V gene. With V trimmed by 3 bases and J by 3 bases, 6 bases remained unmatched. This CDR3 region has 16 residues. DNA of the CDR3: TGCGCCAGCAGCCAGTTAGCGGGGGCCGACTACAATGAGCAGTTCTTC. It encodes CASSQLAGADYNEQFF.

The chain links TRBV29-1 to TRBJ1-2; 12 nucleotides agree with TRBD1. CDR3 length: 14 amino acids. Germline trimming cut 6 bases from V and 6 bases from J; bases unmatched to any gene: 8. Per germline, CDR1 SQVTM and CDR2 ANQGSEA. CDR3 sequence reads: CSVLGQGASNGYTF. In nucleotides, the CDR3 is TGCAGCGTCCTGGGACAGGGGGCATCGAATGGCTACACCTTC.

The chain employs TRBV5-4 and TRBJ1-2, with a possible D match to TRBD1 (5 bases). The germline gives CDR1 SGHNT, CDR2 YYREEE (reference sequence). CDR3 length equals 15 residues. The ends were cut back, 3 bases at V and 3 bases at J, with 15 bases in the middle. The CDR3 is CASSSTKGWDYGYTF. CDR3 nucleotide sequence: TGTGCCAGCAGCTCAACTAAGGGGTGGGACTATGGCTACACCTTC. The full variable domain, completed using reference TRBV5-4 and TRBJ1-2, is ETGVTQSPTHLIKTRGQQVTLRCSSQSGHNTVSWYQQALGQGPQFIFQYYREEENGRGNFPPRFSGLQFPNYSSELNVNALELDDSALYLCASSSTKGWDYGYTFGSGTRLTVV.

In regard to this clone: Relative to the germline gene, one junction end is altered; a read error may explain this. The rearrangement uses TRBV7-9 and TRBJ2-7; D perhaps matches TRBD2 (5 bases). The CDR3 is made up of 15 amino acids. Germline V lookup: CDR1 SEHNR, CDR2 FQNEAQ (reference sequence). The CDR3 coding sequence is TGTTCCAGCAGCTTTTCTGGACGAGGGAACTACGAGCAGTACTTC. Amino acids: CSSSFSGRGNYEQYF.

The rearrangement uses TRBV7-2 and TRBJ2-3; D gene uncertain. This CDR3 is 12 amino acids long. The V gene lost 5 bases and the J gene lost 2 bases, with 5 bases spanning the gap. CDR1 is SGHTA, CDR2 FQGNSA, per germline. CDR3 in amino acids: CASSHNTDTQYF. As DNA, the CDR3 is TGTGCCAGCAGCCACAACACAGATACGCAGTATTTT.

The chain has TRBV2 and TRBJ1-2, with D uncertain. The CDR3 runs 13 residues. The germline V gene has CDR1 SNHLY and CDR2 FYNNEI. Between the trimmed V and J ends, which lost 6 bases and 8 bases, there was a span of 16 bases. The CDR3 region has the DNA TGTGCCAGCAGCCCGTTTCCTGAGGAGGGCTACACCTTC. Encoded protein: CASSPFPEEGYTF.